The T cell receptor (beta chain) under discussion was sequenced for a study of cytomegalovirus exposure and HLA in healthy donors. General study points: A later analysis associated some 16,000 TCR beta sequences with HLA alleles at a 0.05 false discovery rate.

As regards this clone: Antigen unknown.

The CDR3 runs 13 residues. Germline V CDR1 and CDR2: SGHVS, FQNEAQ. Trimming took off 1 base at V and 10 bases at J, with 11 bases between the two ends. The PCR was carried out with 60 Vbeta primers and 13 Jbeta primers. Method: immunoSEQ multiplex PCR; TCRdb's copy keeps in-frame clones and lacks some. The data show roughly 130,000 clones, more than 70% seen once. The sample taken for sequencing was PBMCs. The chain couples TRBV7-8 to TRBJ2-4, with unresolved D. This clonotype was sampled from a human donor in good health. CDR3 in amino acids: CASSLGPSYIQYF. The CDR3 nucleotides are TGTGCCAGCAGCTTAGGGCCCTCATATATTCAGTACTTC.